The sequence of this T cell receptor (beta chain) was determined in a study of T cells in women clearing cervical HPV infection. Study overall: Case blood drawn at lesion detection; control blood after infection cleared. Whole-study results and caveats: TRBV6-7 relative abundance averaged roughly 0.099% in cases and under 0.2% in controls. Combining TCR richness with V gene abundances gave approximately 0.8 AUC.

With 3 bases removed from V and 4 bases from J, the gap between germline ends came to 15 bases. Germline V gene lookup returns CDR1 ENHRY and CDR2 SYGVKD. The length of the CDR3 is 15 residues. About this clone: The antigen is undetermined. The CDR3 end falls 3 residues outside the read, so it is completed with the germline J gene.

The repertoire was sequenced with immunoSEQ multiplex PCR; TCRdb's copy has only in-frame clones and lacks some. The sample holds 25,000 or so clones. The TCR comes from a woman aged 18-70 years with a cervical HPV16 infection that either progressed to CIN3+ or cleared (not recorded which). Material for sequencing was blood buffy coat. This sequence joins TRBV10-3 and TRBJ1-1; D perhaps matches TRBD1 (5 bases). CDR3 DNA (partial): TGTGCCATCAGTGAATCTGAGGGGCTCCCCACTGAA. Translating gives CAISESEGLPTE. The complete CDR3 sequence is CAISESEGLPTEAFF.